Listed here are 8 T cell receptor beta chains from one sample, sequenced in a study of blood T cell repertoires in COVID-19 (TCRdb year 2020). The library was made by the immunoSEQ multiplex PCR assay. TCRdb mirrors the immuneACCESS table, restricted to in-frame sequences. Some clones are absent from its copies; in checked studies, under half trace to an unresolved V gene, and the reason for the others is unknown. The sample includes about 170,000 clones, with around 80% observed a single time. In total, the top ten clones hold around a fifth of the sample. The sample taken for sequencing was PBMCs or T cells enriched from blood (not recorded which). These receptors all stem from a woman aged 70 to 79 in a cohort exposed to, infected with or recovered from COVID-19 (not recorded which).

As to this clone: Distinct nucleotide sequences in the sample also encode this CDR3. The gene calls are TRBV5-1 and TRBJ2-1; TRBD1 matches at 8 bases. V dropped 3 bases and J dropped 7; count of bases not matched to a gene: 6. Germline CDR1 SGHRS, CDR2 YFSETQ. This CDR3 region has 14 residues. CDR3 sequence (DNA): TGCGCCAGCAGCTCCCAGGGGGCGGGGAATGAGCAGTTCTTC. As protein: CASSSQGAGNEQFF.

V gene TRBV28 combines with J gene TRBJ1-2, with D possibly TRBD1 on 6 matching bases. The CDR3 runs to 16 residues. The germline CDR1 and CDR2 sequences are MDHEN and SYDVKM. V lost 3 bases, J lost 5 bases, and 19 bases lay in between. DNA of the CDR3: TGTGCCAGCAGTTTTCCCCCAGGGGAGGGTGGGTATGGCTACACCTTC. This translates into CASSFPPGEGGYGYTF.

The chain is built from TRBV7-2 and TRBJ2-3; D is unclear. This CDR3 is built from 13 residues. The V gene's germline CDR1 is SGHTA and CDR2 FQGNSA. Trimming removed 3 bases from V and 1 base from J, with 5 bases in between. The CDR3 reads CASSLSGTDTQYF. The CDR3 nucleotides are TGTGCCAGCAGCTTGAGCGGCACAGATACGCAGTATTTT.

This clone has just one count. V is TRBV10-1 and J is TRBJ2-1; 10 bases are a match to TRBD2. The CDR3 runs to 16 residues. J gave up 15 bases and V 0 bases, and 14 bases lay outside the gene matches. CDR1 WNHNN and CDR2 SYGVQD come from the germline V gene (reference sequence). CDR3: CASSESDYEREGIMFF. As DNA, the CDR3 is TGCGCCAGCAGTGAGTCAGACTACGAGCGGGAGGGCATAATGTTCTTC.

This chain joins TRBV5-1 and TRBJ2-6; 8 nucleotides align to TRBD1. The CDR3 has 17 amino acids. After removal of 3 bases from V and 2 bases from J, the junction contained 7 bases not matched to a gene. From germline, CDR1 is SGHRS and CDR2 YFSETQ. The CDR3: CASSSGQGQAGANVLTF. DNA of the CDR3: TGCGCCAGCAGCTCTGGACAGGGTCAGGCTGGGGCCAACGTCCTGACTTTC.

V and J are TRBV5-1 and TRBJ1-3, with 7 bases that match TRBD1. CDR3 length: 15 residues. Germline loops: CDR1 SGHRS, CDR2 YFSETQ. After removal of 3 bases from V and 2 bases from J, the junction contained 5 bases not matched to a gene. CDR3 sequence reads: CASSSQGQAGNTIYF. CDR3 coding DNA: TGCGCCAGCAGCTCACAGGGGCAAGCTGGAAACACCATATATTTT.

The chain couples TRBV11-2 to TRBJ1-1, with TRBD1 matching over 7 bases. CDR3 length equals 15 residues. From germline, CDR1 is SGHAT and CDR2 FQNNGV. The V segment lost 2 bases and the J segment 0 bases; nucleotides outside the gene matches: 3. The CDR3, as DNA: TGTGCCAGCAGCTTAAGGGGGCAACTGAACACTGAAGCTTTCTTT. It yields the protein CASSLRGQLNTEAFF.

A few counts support this clone. This chain links TRBV30 with TRBJ2-1, with 9 bases lining up with TRBD1. Germline lookup yields CDR1 GTSNPN and CDR2 SVGIG (reference sequence). V shed 5 bases and J 4 bases; nucleotides not matched to a gene: 9. The CDR3 totals 15 residues. The CDR3 bases are TGTGCCTGGGCAACCGGGACAGGGTTTTACAATGAGCAGTTCTTC. This encodes CAWATGTGFYNEQFF.